The 8 T cell receptor beta chains below all came from one sample that was sequenced in a study of regulatory T cells in long-lasting Graves disease. Time point described: newly diagnosed GD, antithyroid drugs for less than 3 months. Preparation of the TCR library used RNA extracted from PBMCs. CDR3-region Arm-PCR and iRepertoire HTBI primers produced the TCR beta libraries. Using its own MiXCR run on the multiplex PCR reads, TCRdb lists one record per CDR3 protein. Here the sample spans about 470,000 distinct CDR3 sequences, about 16% being singletons. These sequences were also reported in another study, on T cells in Graves' hyperthyroidism and ophthalmopathy.

This specimen consisted of peripheral blood mononuclear cells (PBMCs), obtained at new diagnosis, from a patient treated with antithyroid drugs. The receptors come from a woman in her thirties with Graves disease.

There are a few counts of this clonotype. This chain connects TRBV24-1 to TRBJ2-5; D uncertain. The CDR3 has 13 amino acids. Germline V CDR1 and CDR2: KGHDR, SFDVKD. Trimming shortened V by 6 bases and J by 2 bases, and 9 bases separated the two germline ends. CDR3 in amino acids: CATSKPPQETQYF. The CDR3 DNA sequence: TGTGCCACCAGTAAGCCACCACAAGAGACCCAGTACTTC.

This clonotype has ten or more counts. The rearrangement uses TRBV4-1 and TRBJ2-5, with a tentative D call TRBD2 (6 bases). The V gene's germline CDR1 is MGHRA and CDR2 YSYEKL. V lost 1 base to trimming and J lost 4 bases, with 16 bases between them. This CDR3 has 16 amino acids. The chain's CDR3 is CASSQAGGHFPETQYF. The CDR3 DNA reads as TGCGCCAGCAGCCAAGCTGGAGGGCATTTTCCAGAGACCCAGTACTTC.

This clonotype has a handful of counts. V and J are TRBV6-1 and TRBJ1-1; D may be TRBD1 (5 bases). V was cut by 6 bases and J by 4 bases, with 9 bases left in between. The CDR3 is made up of 12 amino acids. Looked up from germline, CDR1 is MNHNS and CDR2 is SASEGT. This CDR3 is CASRGGITEAFF. For the CDR3, the DNA is TGTGCCAGCAGGGGGGGGATCACTGAAGCTTTCTTT.

This clonotype occurred many times. A read error may account for a junction end that differs from germline. V is TRBV10-1 and J is TRBJ1-1; D gene uncertain. The CDR3 extends over 13 amino acids. Germline CDR1 and CDR2: WNHNN and SYGVQD (reference sequence). For the CDR3, the DNA is TGTGCCAGCAGTTTAAGGATGAACACTGAAGCTTTCTTT. This gives the protein CASSLRMNTEAFF.

About this clonotype itself: A clone one base away is much larger, so this may be a read error. The chain joins TRBV2 to TRBJ2-3; no firm D call. Germline V lookup: CDR1 SNHLY, CDR2 FYNNEI. CDR3 length equals 11 residues. Here the CDR3 DNA reads TGTACCAGCAAGGGAACAGATACGCAGTATTTT. This translates into CTSKGTDTQYF.

This rearrangement joins TRBV28 to TRBJ1-5; TRBD1 agrees at 7 bases. Germline loops: CDR1 MDHEN, CDR2 SYDVKM. The CDR3 is made up of 15 amino acids. After removal of 5 bases from V and 2 bases from J, the junction contained 6 bases not matched to a gene. CDR3: CASSASDRGNQPQHF. The CDR3 DNA sequence: TGTGCCAGCAGTGCCTCAGACAGGGGCAATCAGCCCCAGCATTTT.

The chain links TRBV9 to TRBJ1-1; maybe TRBD1 (6 bases). V lost 0 bases and J 3 bases, leaving 15 bases between the germline ends. CDR1 and CDR2 (germline): SGDLS, YYNGEE. CDR3 length equals 16 residues. CDR3: CASSVAPGAGDTEAFF. In nucleotides, the CDR3 is TGTGCCAGCAGCGTAGCCCCGGGGGCGGGGGACACTGAAGCTTTCTTT.

As for this clonotype: This may be a read error, as it is one base from a much larger clone. The rearrangement uses TRBV5-1 and TRBJ1-2; TRBD1 agrees at 12 bases. Germline loops: CDR1 SGHRS, CDR2 YFSETQ. CDR3 size: 15 residues. The CDR3 reads CASSSLGTGGDGYAF. CDR3 DNA sequence: TGCGCCAGCAGCTCGCTCGGGACAGGGGGCGATGGCTACGCCTTC. Together with reference TRBV5-1 and TRBJ1-2, the CDR3 gives the full variable domain: KAGVTQTPRYLIKTRGQQVTLSCSPISGHRSVSWYQQTPGQGLQFLFEYFSETQRNKGNFPGRFSGRQFSNSRSEMNVSTLELGDSALYLCASSSLGTGGDGYAFGSGTRLTVV.